Below, 28 T cell receptor beta chains from the same sample are listed, as sequenced in a study of blood T cell repertoires in COVID-19. TCRdb's table, derived via immunoSEQ multiplex PCR, lists solely in-frame clones and lacks some. The data show about 220,000 clones, 80% seen once. What was sequenced was peripheral blood. Receptor source: a human donor in a cohort sampled during active COVID-19.

This chain uses TRBV29-1 with TRBJ2-2; 8 nucleotides line up with TRBD2. V shed 5 bases and J 0 bases; nucleotides not matched to a gene: 5. Germline assignment: CDR1 SQVTM and CDR2 ANQGSEA. This CDR3 comprises 15 residues. DNA for the CDR3: TGCAGCGTTCATAGCGGGACCGCGAACACCGGGGAGCTGTTTTTT. Translating it yields CSVHSGTANTGELFF.

This chain joins TRBV11-2 and TRBJ2-1; maybe TRBD2 (6 bases). Germline V gene sequence: CDR1 SGHAT, CDR2 FQNNGV. V was clipped by 4 bases and J by 7 bases, with 11 bases between them. The CDR3 has 13 residues. The CDR3 protein is CASSSRGGNEQFF. The CDR3 coding sequence is TGTGCCAGCAGCTCGCGGGGTGGGAATGAGCAGTTCTTC.

V is TRBV27 and J is TRBJ1-2; D unclear. There are 15 residues in the CDR3. V dropped 6 bases and J dropped 4 bases, with 18 bases sitting between them. Per the germline V gene, CDR1 is MNHEY and CDR2 is SMNVEV (reference sequence). Here the CDR3 reads CASRDHDDGLYGYTF. DNA of the CDR3: TGTGCCAGCAGGGATCATGATGACGGACTCTATGGCTACACCTTC.

This clone has a single count. This chain joins TRBV1 and TRBJ2-1; TRBD2 is the table's D call and was not checked against the DNA. TRBV1 is shown as a pseudogene. This CDR3 contains 19 residues. The CDR3 DNA sequence: TGCACCAGCAGCCAAGATGAGGGTGGGGTATTCCAAACGAACAATGAGCAGTTCTTC. It encodes CTSSQDEGGVFQTNNEQFF.

This clone was found once. The chain has TRBV4-2 and TRBJ1-1; D gene uncertain. Deletions cut 0 bases from V and 4 bases from J, with 12 bases between. Germline-derived CDR1 and CDR2 are LGHNA and YNFKEQ. The CDR3 runs 15 residues. The DNA of the CDR3 is TGTGCCAGCAGCCAAGAAGTTCGGCAGGTCACTGAAGCTTTCTTT. Amino acids: CASSQEVRQVTEAFF.

This clone was seen only once. A much larger clone is a single base away; this may be a read error. Here the CDR3 reads CARSLAGGAYNEQFF. For the CDR3, the DNA is TGCGCCCGCAGCTTGGCGGGGGGGGCCTACAATGAGCAGTTCTTC. The genes are TRBV5-1 and TRBJ2-1; 9 bases match TRBD2. The CDR3 is 15 amino acids. CDR1 SGHRS and CDR2 YFSETQ come from the germline V gene.

In this sample, this clone turned up once. The chain recombines TRBV11-2 with TRBJ1-2; 8 nucleotides align to TRBD1. The germline gives CDR1 SGHAT, CDR2 FQNNGV. The CDR3 totals 14 residues. Trimming at V came to 5 bases and at J to 3 bases, leaving 5 bases not matched to a gene. In nucleotides, the CDR3 is TGTGCCAGCAGCCCCGGACAGGGCCACTATGGCTACACCTTC. It is translated as CASSPGQGHYGYTF.

This chain links TRBV3-1 (or the pseudogene TRBV3-2) with TRBJ2-7, with a tentative D call TRBD2 (6 bases). CDR1 and CDR2 from the germline V gene are LGHDT and YNNKEL (reference sequence). The CDR3 has 13 residues. Between the trimmed V and J ends, which lost 4 bases and 4 bases, there was a span of 11 bases. DNA of the CDR3: TGTGCCAGCAGCCCCCGCGGGACTTACGAGCAGTACTTC. Translated: CASSPRGTYEQYF.

This clone was picked up a small number of times. V usage is TRBV18 and J usage is TRBJ1-6; possibly TRBD1 for D (6 bases). Germline V gene lookup returns CDR1 KGHSH and CDR2 LQKENI. Trimming cost V 6 bases and J 12 bases, with 15 bases left between them. The CDR3 spans 13 residues. Here the CDR3 reads CASSRVQGEPLHF. DNA of the CDR3: TGTGCCAGCTCGCGAGTACAGGGTGAACCCCTCCACTTT. Full variable domain (rest looked up from reference TRBV18 and TRBJ1-6): NAGVMQNPRHLVRRRGQEARLRCSPMKGHSHVYWYRQLPEEGLKFMVYLQKENIIDESGMPKERFSAEFPKEGPSILRIQQVVRGDSAAYFCASSRVQGEPLHFGNGTRLTVT.

V gene TRBV5-4 combines with J gene TRBJ1-2, with no clear D. Germline V CDR1 and CDR2: SGHNT, YYREEE (reference sequence). V was cut by 2 bases and J by 6 bases, with 17 bases left in between. The CDR3 length is 15 residues. CDR3 nucleotide sequence: TGTGCCAGCAGCTTCCTAATCAATCGTCCGGATGGCTACACCTTC. It translates to CASSFLINRPDGYTF.

The V call is TRBV3-1 (or the pseudogene TRBV3-2), the J call TRBJ2-7; 7 bases align to TRBD1. CDR3 length equals 14 residues. The germline V gene has CDR1 LGHDT and CDR2 YNNKEL (reference sequence). Germline trimming cut 3 bases from V and 3 bases from J; bases unmatched to any gene: 5. Here the CDR3 DNA reads TGTGCCAGCAGCCAGAACTCAGGGGGCTACGAGCAGTACTTC. This encodes CASSQNSGGYEQYF.

The chain recombines TRBV16 with TRBJ1-1; D might be TRBD1 (5 bases). V was cut by 4 bases and J by 3 bases, with 12 bases left in between. CDR1 is KGHSY and CDR2 is FQNENV in the germline V gene. The CDR3 spans 14 residues. CDR3 loop: CASSPRRADTEAFF. DNA for the CDR3: TGTGCCAGCAGCCCACGCAGGGCGGACACTGAAGCTTTCTTT. The whole variable domain, filled in from reference TRBV16 and TRBJ1-1, reads GEEVAQTPKHLVRGEGQKAKLYCAPIKGHSYVFWYQQVLKNEFKFLISFQNENVFDETGMPKERFSAKCLPNSPCSLEIQATKLEDSAVYFCASSPRRADTEAFFGQGTRLTVV.

The chain links TRBV7-2 to TRBJ2-7; 9 positions match TRBD1. CDR1 is SGHTA and CDR2 is FQGNSA in the germline V gene. CDR3 length: 15 amino acids. The V gene end was trimmed by 0 bases and the J gene end by 2 bases; junction bases not matched to a gene: 2. The CDR3 loop is CASSLAGTGTYEQYF. CDR3 coding DNA: TGTGCCAGCAGCTTAGCGGGGACAGGGACCTACGAGCAGTACTTC. Based on the CDR3 plus reference TRBV7-2 and TRBJ2-7, the full variable domain is GAGVSQSPSNKVTEKGKDVELRCDPISGHTALYWYRQSLGQGLEFLIYFQGNSAPDKSGLPSDRFSAERTGGSVSTLTIQRTQQEDSAVYLCASSLAGTGTYEQYFGPGTRLTVT.

V is TRBV19 and J is TRBJ2-1; TRBD1 agrees at 7 bases. The CDR3 runs 15 residues. Germline CDR1 and CDR2: LNHDA and SQIVND (reference sequence). The trim removed 3 bases at V and 5 bases at J, leaving 7 bases unmatched. The CDR3 nucleotides read TGTGCCAGTAGTATCCCCCACAGGGGTAACAATGAGCAGTTCTTC. Its protein product is CASSIPHRGNNEQFF.

The chain combines TRBV5-1 with TRBJ2-7; 9 nucleotides match TRBD2. Losses at the gene ends were 6 bases for V and 3 bases for J; bases not matched to a gene: 13. The V gene's germline CDR1 is SGHRS and CDR2 YFSETQ. This CDR3 has 16 residues. The CDR3 here is CASTLNAGTSIYEQYF. The CDR3 DNA sequence: TGCGCCAGCACTCTCAATGCCGGGACTAGCATCTACGAGCAGTACTTC.

The chain combines TRBV24-1 with TRBJ2-1; 12 bases map to TRBD2. V shed 3 bases, J shed 15 bases, and the junction held 5 bases outside the gene matches. This CDR3 has 13 amino acids. Germline CDR1 reads KGHDR; CDR2 reads SFDVKD. The CDR3 region is CATSDLTSGRLFF. The CDR3 DNA reads as TGTGCCACCAGTGATCTGACTAGCGGGAGACTGTTCTTC.

The rearrangement joins TRBV19 to TRBJ2-7; 8 bases agree with TRBD1. The CDR3 is 14 residues long. CDR1 and CDR2 (germline): LNHDA, SQIVND (reference sequence). The V and J ends lost 3 bases and 4 bases, in that order; junction bases with no gene match: 5. CDR3 sequence (DNA): TGTGCCAGTAGTATCCCAGGGGGCGCGTACGAGCAGTACTTC. This encodes CASSIPGGAYEQYF. Combining the CDR3 with reference TRBV19 and TRBJ2-7 gives the whole variable domain DGGITQSPKYLFRKEGQNVTLSCEQNLNHDAMYWYRQDPGQGLRLIYYSQIVNDFQKGDIAEGYSVSREKKESFPLTVTSAQKNPTAFYLCASSIPGGAYEQYFGPGTRLTVT.

The V gene is TRBV29-1, the J gene TRBJ2-1, with D possibly being TRBD2 (5 bases). Trimming left V 0 bases short and J 10 bases short, with 22 bases between. Germline CDR1 reads SQVTM; CDR2 reads ANQGSEA. This CDR3 comprises 16 residues. CDR3 sequence: CSVEDLPGLPSREQFF. In DNA, the CDR3 is TGCAGCGTTGAAGATCTTCCAGGACTCCCATCTAGGGAGCAGTTCTTC.

About this clone itself: Just one base apart from a much larger clone, this may be a read error. The chain carries TRBV7-3 and TRBJ2-2; 7 nucleotides agree with TRBD1. CDR1 and CDR2 from the germline V gene are SGHTA and FQGTGA. This CDR3 has 14 amino acids. V lost 3 bases and J lost 5; bases outside the gene matches: 3. The CDR3 here is CASSFGQVTGELFF. The CDR3 region has the DNA TGTGCCAGCAGCTTCGGACAGGTGACCGGGGAGCTGTTTTTT.

The chain is built from TRBV15 and TRBJ2-7; 9 positions agree with TRBD2. The CDR3 spans 16 residues. CDR1 is LNHNV and CDR2 is YYDKDF in the germline V gene (reference sequence). The ends lost 0 bases at V and 3 bases at J; junction bases unmatched: 6. Written as DNA, the CDR3 is TGTGCCACCAGCAGAGATCTCGCTAGCGGGAACTACGAGCAGTACTTC. Translation: CATSRDLASGNYEQYF. Looking up the rest from reference TRBV15 and TRBJ2-7 gives the full variable domain: DAMVIQNPRYQVTQFGKPVTLSCSQTLNHNVMYWYQQKSSQAPKLLFHYYDKDFNNEADTPDNFQSRRPNTSFCFLDIRSPGLGDTAMYLCATSRDLASGNYEQYFGPGTRLTVT.

This clone was detected only once. The chain combines TRBV5-8 with TRBJ2-7; 10 bases align to TRBD2. The CDR3 sequence is 17 residues long. Trimming removed 4 bases from V and 2 bases from J; junction bases left unmatched: 12. Germline CDR1 reads SGHTS; CDR2 reads YDEGEE. This CDR3 is CASSTEGAGGPPYEQYF. The CDR3 coding sequence is TGTGCCAGCAGCACGGAAGGAGCGGGAGGGCCCCCCTACGAGCAGTACTTC.

This sequence joins TRBV19 and TRBJ1-6; possibly TRBD1 for D (5 bases). CDR3 size: 17 residues. Trimming took off 0 bases at V and 4 bases at J, with 13 bases between the two ends. Germline values: CDR1 LNHDA, CDR2 SQIVND (reference sequence). DNA for the CDR3: TGTGCCAGTAGTATAGAGGGCGGGACGCCATATAATTCACCCCTCCACTTT. It specifies CASSIEGGTPYNSPLHF. Full variable domain (outside the CDR3, taken from reference TRBV19 and TRBJ1-6): DGGITQSPKYLFRKEGQNVTLSCEQNLNHDAMYWYRQDPGQGLRLIYYSQIVNDFQKGDIAEGYSVSREKKESFPLTVTSAQKNPTAFYLCASSIEGGTPYNSPLHFGNGTRLTVT.

The table lists this clone with a few counts. CDR3 amino acids: CASSPRQVSTNEKLFF. The CDR3 bases are TGTGCCAGCAGCCCTCGACAGGTTTCAACTAATGAAAAACTGTTTTTT. The gene calls are TRBV4-2 and TRBJ1-4, with TRBD1 as a possible D gene (6 bases). The ends were cut back, 4 bases at V and 0 bases at J, with 12 bases in the middle. CDR3 length equals 16 residues. The germline gives CDR1 LGHNA, CDR2 YNFKEQ.

V and J are TRBV27 and TRBJ2-7; perhaps TRBD1 as D (6 bases). This CDR3 is built from 16 residues. Germline V lookup: CDR1 MNHEY, CDR2 SMNVEV (reference sequence). V was clipped by 5 bases and J by 3 bases, with 20 bases between them. The CDR3 sequence is CASSPLGTQMLYEQYF. CDR3 bases: TGTGCCAGCAGTCCCCTCGGGACACAAATGCTCTACGAGCAGTACTTC.

V gene TRBV7-9 combines with J gene TRBJ1-2, with TRBD1 matching 7 bases. The V gene end was trimmed by 6 bases and the J gene end by 6 bases; junction bases not matched to a gene: 10. Germline-derived CDR1 and CDR2 are SEHNR and FQNEAQ (reference sequence). The CDR3 totals 14 residues. The CDR3 DNA is TGTGCCAGCAGATCACAAGGGGGCTCAGATGGCTACACCTTC. It codes for CASRSQGGSDGYTF. The whole variable domain, remainder taken from reference TRBV7-9 and TRBJ1-2, is DTGVSQNPRHKITKRGQNVTFRCDPISEHNRLYWYRQTLGQGPEFLTYFQNEAQLEKSRLLSDRFSAERPKGSFSTLEIQRTEQGDSAMYLCASRSQGGSDGYTFGSGTRLTVV.

This clone has more than one count but fewer than ten. The chain carries TRBV7-2 and TRBJ1-4; 7 bases are shared with TRBD1. The CDR3 contains 14 residues. Germline V gives CDR1 SGHTA, CDR2 FQGNSA. With V trimmed by 3 bases and J by 7 bases, 5 bases remained unmatched. In DNA, the CDR3 is TGTGCCAGCAGCTTCAGGGGGTATAGTGAAAAACTGTTTTTT. It is translated as CASSFRGYSEKLFF. The entire variable domain, with the rest obtained from reference TRBV7-2 and TRBJ1-4, is as follows: GAGVSQSPSNKVTEKGKDVELRCDPISGHTALYWYRQSLGQGLEFLIYFQGNSAPDKSGLPSDRFSAERTGGSVSTLTIQRTQQEDSAVYLCASSFRGYSEKLFFGSGTQLSVL.

The DNA for the CDR3 is TGTGCCAGCAGTAGGTATGGACAGGTCATATTGGGGACTGAAGCTTTCTTT. This sequence encodes CASSRYGQVILGTEAFF. The chain employs TRBV28 and TRBJ1-1; 7 bases line up with TRBD1. The CDR3 is 17 residues long. V shed 5 bases and J 5 bases; nucleotides not matched to a gene: 17. Germline CDR1 and CDR2: MDHEN and SYDVKM. Complete variable domain (other parts from reference TRBV28 and TRBJ1-1): DVKVTQSSRYLVKRTGEKVFLECVQDMDHENMFWYRQDPGLGLRLIYFSYDVKMKEKGDIPEGYSVSREKKERFSLILESASTNQTSMYLCASSRYGQVILGTEAFFGQGTRLTVV.

This clone was counted once. V gene TRBV4-3 combines with J gene TRBJ2-1, with unresolved D. Between the trimmed V and J ends, which lost 0 bases and 11 bases, there was a span of 11 bases. Germline V gene lookup returns CDR1 LGHNA and CDR2 YSLEER. The CDR3 sequence is 13 residues long. CDR3 DNA sequence: TGCGCCAGCAGCCAAGAGGCTAGTACAAAGCAGTTCTTC. Its translation: CASSQEASTKQFF.